The 21 T cell receptor beta chains below all came from one sample that was sequenced in a study of T cell responses to AZD1222 COVID-19 vaccine. Repertoires were generated with immunoSEQ multiplex PCR, while TCRdb's copy carries only in-frame clones and drops some. The table includes roughly 120,000 clones, about nine tenths detected once. The input for sequencing was peripheral blood, taken 28 days after the second AZD1222 dose. These receptors all stem from an adult who received the AZD1222 COVID-19 vaccine.

This clone was seen just once. The gene calls are TRBV11-3 and TRBJ2-7; possibly TRBD2 for D (6 bases). V shed 5 bases and J shed 3 bases, with 11 bases lying between them. The V gene's germline CDR1 is SGHNT and CDR2 YENEEA. The CDR3 is 13 residues long. The DNA of the CDR3 is TGTGCCAGCAGCACGATGGAGGGCTACGAGCAGTACTTC. Translating it yields CASSTMEGYEQYF.

The rearrangement links TRBV7-8 to TRBJ1-2, with no clear D. Trimming removed 2 bases at V and 7 bases at J, with 11 bases between. CDR3 length equals 13 residues. From germline, CDR1 is SGHVS and CDR2 FQNEAQ. This CDR3 reads CASSLKGWGGYTF. In nucleotides, the CDR3 is TGTGCCAGCAGCTTAAAAGGGTGGGGTGGCTACACCTTC.

The rearrangement joins TRBV7-9 to TRBJ2-1; D might be TRBD2 (5 bases). Germline CDR1 reads SEHNR; CDR2 reads FQNEAQ (reference sequence). The CDR3 runs 15 residues. V lost 5 bases to trimming and J lost 6 bases, with 17 bases between them. The CDR3 coding sequence is TGTGCCAGCAGCCCGAAAGGCGGTGAGGGCAATGAGCAGTTCTTC. Its protein product is CASSPKGGEGNEQFF.

This clone was seen a handful of times. V and J are TRBV19 and TRBJ2-7, with 10 bases that match TRBD1. Germline V CDR1 and CDR2: LNHDA, SQIVND (reference sequence). The CDR3 consists of 15 residues. J lost 4 bases, V lost 4 bases, and 7 bases had no gene match. The CDR3 DNA sequence: TGTGCCAGTAGTAGATCGACAGGGGGCGAGTACGAGCAGTACTTC. Amino acid sequence: CASSRSTGGEYEQYF. The full variable domain, with the rest looked up from reference TRBV19 and TRBJ2-7, is DGGITQSPKYLFRKEGQNVTLSCEQNLNHDAMYWYRQDPGQGLRLIYYSQIVNDFQKGDIAEGYSVSREKKESFPLTVTSAQKNPTAFYLCASSRSTGGEYEQYFGPGTRLTVT.

The V gene is TRBV18, the J gene TRBJ1-4; TRBD1 aligns across 7 bases. Trimming cost V 6 bases and J 4 bases; bases outside gene matches: 11. This CDR3 has 16 residues. Germline V lookup: CDR1 KGHSH, CDR2 LQKENI. The chain's CDR3 is CASSRRQGGDNEKLFF. The CDR3 DNA sequence: TGTGCCAGCTCTCGACGACAGGGCGGAGATAATGAAAAACTGTTTTTT.

This chain uses TRBV18 with TRBJ1-4; 8 nucleotides match TRBD1. J gave up 0 bases and V 6 bases, and 9 bases lay outside the gene matches. Germline V lookup: CDR1 KGHSH, CDR2 LQKENI. This CDR3 has 17 residues. The CDR3: CASSRQGIRTTNEKLFF. DNA for the CDR3: TGTGCCAGCTCGCGACAGGGGATTCGCACAACTAATGAAAAACTGTTTTTT.

This sequence joins TRBV28 and TRBJ2-3, with 7 nucleotides matching TRBD2. The V gene's germline CDR1 is MDHEN and CDR2 SYDVKM. J lost 3 bases, V lost 1 base, and 7 bases had no gene match. The CDR3 has 16 residues. The CDR3 is CASSLSSGIETDTQYF. The CDR3 coding sequence is TGTGCCAGCAGTTTATCCAGCGGGATCGAAACAGATACGCAGTATTTT.

The chain joins TRBV5-4 to TRBJ2-3; D perhaps matches TRBD2 (7 bases). The CDR3 runs to 15 residues. V lost 1 base, J lost 5 bases, and 14 bases lay in between. Germline loops: CDR1 SGHNT, CDR2 YYREEE (reference sequence). CDR3 loop: CASSLPGGPGDTQYF. The CDR3 coding sequence is TGTGCCAGCAGCTTGCCCGGGGGGCCAGGAGATACGCAGTATTTT.

The chain links TRBV6-6 to TRBJ1-5; unclear D gene. Trimming pared 0 bases from V and 9 bases from J, leaving 9 bases between. The CDR3 is made up of 13 amino acids. CDR1 is MNHNY, CDR2 SVGAGI, per germline (reference sequence). The CDR3 loop is CASSYSIGGPQHF. DNA for the CDR3: TGTGCCAGCAGTTACTCGATTGGCGGGCCCCAGCATTTT.

The J gene is TRBJ1-4, the V gene TRBV19, with 9 positions matching TRBD1. The CDR3 contains 14 residues. Germline V gene lookup returns CDR1 LNHDA and CDR2 SQIVND (reference sequence). V was pared by 4 bases and J by 5 bases, with 2 bases of the junction left unmatched. The CDR3 nucleotides read TGTGCCAGTAGTAGGACAGGGGCGAATGAAAAACTGTTTTTT. This codes for CASSRTGANEKLFF.

The chain combines TRBV15 with TRBJ1-3; D remains ambiguous. Germline-derived CDR1 and CDR2 are LNHNV and YYDKDF (reference sequence). The CDR3 sequence is 13 residues long. V lost 8 bases and J lost 1, with 9 bases in between. CDR3: CATGLDSGNTIYF. In DNA, the CDR3 is TGTGCCACCGGTTTGGATTCTGGAAACACCATATATTTT.

V usage is TRBV2 and J usage is TRBJ1-2, with 7 nucleotides matching TRBD1. The CDR3 contains 12 residues. V shed 8 bases and J 4 bases; nucleotides not matched to a gene: 4. Germline CDR1 SNHLY, CDR2 FYNNEI. The CDR3 sequence: CASRQGVYGYTF. CDR3 DNA: TGTGCCAGCCGACAGGGCGTCTATGGCTACACCTTC.

The chain links TRBV6-2 or TRBV6-3 to TRBJ1-1; D unresolved. The germline CDR1 and CDR2 sequences are MNHEY and SVGEGT. The CDR3 sequence is 17 residues long. Trimming shortened V by 5 bases and J by 0 bases, and 19 bases separated the two germline ends. The CDR3, as DNA: TGTGCCAGCAGTCGCCACACGCCGTCTCGGATGAACACTGAAGCTTTCTTT. It is translated as CASSRHTPSRMNTEAFF.

This clone occurred once. The CDR3 sequence is CASSKYSGQNGNTIYF. The CDR3 nucleotides are TGTGCCAGCAGTAAGTACAGCGGACAGAATGGAAACACCATATATTTT. The chain recombines TRBV2 with TRBJ1-3; D possibly corresponds to TRBD1 (6 bases). CDR1 is SNHLY and CDR2 is FYNNEI in the germline V gene. Trimming removed 5 bases from V and 3 bases from J, with 17 bases in between. CDR3 length: 16 amino acids.

The chain employs TRBV4-2 and TRBJ1-2, with 9 positions matching TRBD1. V dropped 1 base and J dropped 7; count of bases not matched to a gene: 4. The CDR3 extends over 14 amino acids. CDR1 is LGHNA, CDR2 YNFKEQ, per germline. CDR3 sequence: CASSQADRGRGYTF. CDR3 bases: TGTGCCAGCAGCCAAGCGGACAGGGGACGTGGCTACACCTTC.

The chain uses TRBV19 and TRBJ2-3; 12 bases agree with TRBD1. Germline CDR1 LNHDA, CDR2 SQIVND (reference sequence). The CDR3 totals 16 residues. The V segment lost 3 bases and the J segment 3 bases; nucleotides outside the gene matches: 4. This CDR3 reads CASSMGQGAYTDTQYF. CDR3 nucleotides: TGTGCCAGTAGTATGGGACAGGGGGCTTATACAGATACGCAGTATTTT.

V gene TRBV3-1 (or the pseudogene TRBV3-2) combines with J gene TRBJ1-5, with D possibly matching TRBD1 (5 bases). This CDR3 has 18 amino acids. The V gene lost 4 bases and the J gene lost 0 bases, with 19 bases spanning the gap. Germline values: CDR1 LGHDT, CDR2 YNNKEL (reference sequence). CDR3 amino acids: CASSPTGARFNSNQPQHF. As DNA, the CDR3 is TGTGCCAGCAGCCCTACCGGGGCCCGGTTTAATAGCAATCAGCCCCAGCATTTT.

This chain links TRBV5-1 with TRBJ2-1, with TRBD2 matching 15 bases. Per germline, CDR1 SGHRS and CDR2 YFSETQ. The ends lost 4 bases at V and 5 bases at J; junction bases unmatched: 10. The CDR3 length is 18 residues. DNA for the CDR3: TGCGCCAGCAGCCCGGGACTAGCGGGAGGCTCCTCTGACAATGAGCAGTTCTTC. Translated: CASSPGLAGGSSDNEQFF. Combining the CDR3 with reference TRBV5-1 and TRBJ2-1 gives the whole variable domain KAGVTQTPRYLIKTRGQQVTLSCSPISGHRSVSWYQQTPGQGLQFLFEYFSETQRNKGNFPGRFSGRQFSNSRSEMNVSTLELGDSALYLCASSPGLAGGSSDNEQFFGPGTRLTVL.

This clone was seen a few times. The chain carries TRBV24-1 and TRBJ1-5; D remains ambiguous. The CDR3 consists of 12 residues. Trimming shortened V by 7 bases and J by 1 base, and 4 bases separated the two germline ends. Looked up from germline, CDR1 is KGHDR and CDR2 is SFDVKD. This CDR3 is CATRGSNQPQHF. In DNA form, the CDR3 reads TGTGCCACCAGGGGCAGCAATCAGCCCCAGCATTTT.

The J gene is TRBJ1-5, the V gene TRBV19; D is ambiguous. V dropped 5 bases and J dropped 3 bases, with 14 bases sitting between them. The CDR3 covers 15 residues. Germline V gene sequence: CDR1 LNHDA, CDR2 SQIVND (reference sequence). The CDR3 region is CASSLLRNTNQPQHF. The DNA of the CDR3 is TGTGCCAGTAGTCTATTACGGAATACCAATCAGCCCCAGCATTTT. Filled out from reference TRBV19 and TRBJ1-5, the complete variable domain reads DGGITQSPKYLFRKEGQNVTLSCEQNLNHDAMYWYRQDPGQGLRLIYYSQIVNDFQKGDIAEGYSVSREKKESFPLTVTSAQKNPTAFYLCASSLLRNTNQPQHFGDGTRLSIL.

This chain joins TRBV6-5 and TRBJ1-5; D unclear. V shed 5 bases and J shed 3 bases, with 11 bases lying between them. The CDR3 runs to 14 residues. In germline, CDR1 is MNHEY, CDR2 SVGAGI. As DNA, the CDR3 is TGTGCCAGCAGTATCGGGATTTTCAATCAGCCCCAGCATTTT. This sequence encodes CASSIGIFNQPQHF.